Listed below are T cell receptor beta chains from one sample, sequenced in a study of blood T cell repertoires in COVID-19. Assay used: immunoSEQ multiplex PCR; TCRdb lists only in-frame clones, some missing. Of over 150,000 clones in the sample, roughly 91% are singletons; the top ten hold approximately 2.1%. The material sequenced was peripheral blood. These receptors were obtained from a man aged 50-59 years who had recovered from COVID-19. CDR3s include the opening cysteine and the closing phenylalanine or tryptophan. A D gene is named only where the DNA matches it firmly. Size values are once, few and many counts, or a class for expanded clones, and some rows have none.

>NA|NA|TRBJ2-2|TRBV5-8
CASSLWVRGNTGELFF
TGTGCCAGCAGCTTGTGGGTCAGGGGTAACACCGGGGAGCTGTTTTTT
>TRBD2|NA|TRBJ2-2|TRBV27
CASRRAGGAGELFF
TGTGCCAGCAGGAGGGCGGGGGGGGCCGGGGAGCTGTTTTTT
>TRBD1|NA|TRBJ1-1|TRBV5-6
CASSLLAPGQGRLNTEAFF
TGTGCCAGCAGCTTACTGGCCCCGGGACAGGGGCGTCTGAACACTGAAGCTTTCTTT
>NA|many|TRBJ2-5|TRBV27
CASSLYSGDNETQYF
TGTGCCAGCAGTTTATATTCCGGGGATAATGAGACCCAGTACTTC
>NA|NA|TRBJ1-2|TRBV6-2/TRBV6-3
CASSYPNYGYTF
TGTGCCAGCAGTTACCCGAACTATGGCTACACCTTC
>NA|NA|TRBJ1-6|TRBV10-2
CASSITGRNSPLHF
TGCGCCAGCAGTATAACAGGGCGGAATTCACCCCTCCACTTT
>TRBD2|NA|TRBJ2-7|TRBV5-6
CASSAPLTSGLRYEQYF
TGTGCCAGCAGCGCACCGTTGACTAGCGGCTTACGCTACGAGCAGTACTTC
>TRBD2|NA|TRBJ2-7|TRBV19
CASSNSGRAGQQYF
TGTGCCAGTAGTAACAGCGGGAGGGCCGGCCAGCAGTACTTC
>TRBD2|NA|TRBJ2-5|TRBV9
CASSGPSGRAIETQYF
TGTGCCAGCAGCGGCCCCAGCGGGAGGGCTATCGAGACCCAGTACTTC
>TRBD1|NA|TRBJ1-1|TRBV30
CAWRQGASGTEAFF
TGTGCCTGGCGACAGGGGGCAAGTGGCACTGAAGCTTTCTTT
>NA|NA|TRBJ2-1|TRBV27
CASSFRGPTSREQFF
TGTGCCAGCAGTTTCCGAGGGCCGACCTCCAGAGAGCAGTTCTTC
>TRBD1|once|TRBJ2-4|TRBV19
CASMGQGFSNIQYF
TGTGCCAGTATGGGACAGGGTTTTTCGAACATTCAGTACTTC
>TRBD1|NA|TRBJ1-4|TRBV11-2
CASSLGYRGTNEKLFF
TGTGCCAGCAGCTTAGGCTACAGGGGAACTAATGAAAAACTGTTTTTT
>TRBD1|NA|TRBJ1-1|TRBV29-1
CSVTRGLSTEAFF
TGCAGCGTTACCAGGGGGCTGAGCACTGAAGCTTTCTTT
>NA|NA|TRBJ1-1|TRBV25-1
CASSEEGTGGVRVAFF
TGTGCCAGCAGTGAAGAGGGGACGGGAGGGGTTCGCGTAGCTTTCTTT
>NA|NA|TRBJ1-5|TRBV5-6
CASSSRRTALYQPQHF
TGTGCCAGCAGCTCCCGGAGGACAGCTCTTTATCAGCCCCAGCATTTT
>TRBD1|NA|TRBJ2-7|TRBV5-1
CASSFGTDTYEQYF
TGCGCCAGCAGCTTTGGGACAGATACCTACGAGCAGTACTTC